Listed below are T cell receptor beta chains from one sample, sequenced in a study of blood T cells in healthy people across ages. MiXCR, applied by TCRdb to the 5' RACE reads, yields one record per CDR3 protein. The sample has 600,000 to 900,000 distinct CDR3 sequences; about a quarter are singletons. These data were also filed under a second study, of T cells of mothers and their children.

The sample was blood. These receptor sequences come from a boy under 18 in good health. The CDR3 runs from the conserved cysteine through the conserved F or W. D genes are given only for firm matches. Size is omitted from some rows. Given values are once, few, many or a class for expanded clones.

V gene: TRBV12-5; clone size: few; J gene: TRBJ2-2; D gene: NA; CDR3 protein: CASARGWTGELFF; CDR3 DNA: TGTGCTAGTGCTCGTGGGTGGACCGGGGAGCTGTTTTTT
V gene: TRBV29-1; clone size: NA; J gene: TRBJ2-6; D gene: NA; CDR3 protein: CSVGIQDPLGANVLTF; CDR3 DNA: TGCAGCGTTGGTATCCAGGACCCCTTGGGGGCCAACGTCCTGACTTTC
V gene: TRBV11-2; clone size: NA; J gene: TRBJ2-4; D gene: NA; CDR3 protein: CASSLDRGTFIQYF; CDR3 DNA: TGTGCCAGCAGCTTAGATCGGGGCACCTTCATTCAGTACTTC
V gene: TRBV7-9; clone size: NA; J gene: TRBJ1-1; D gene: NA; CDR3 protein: CASSPTEGVVDTEAFF; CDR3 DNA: TGTGCCAGCAGCCCCACGGAGGGGGTGGTAGACACTGAAGCTTTCTTT
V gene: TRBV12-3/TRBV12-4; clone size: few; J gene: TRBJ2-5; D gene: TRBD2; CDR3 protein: CASKSLADQETQYF; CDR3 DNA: TGTGCCAGCAAATCACTAGCGGATCAAGAGACCCAGTACTTC
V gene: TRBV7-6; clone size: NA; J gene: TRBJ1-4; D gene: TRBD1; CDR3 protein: CASSARTGTETNEKLFF; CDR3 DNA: TGTGCCAGCAGCGCGCGAACCGGGACAGAGACTAATGAAAAACTGTTTTTT
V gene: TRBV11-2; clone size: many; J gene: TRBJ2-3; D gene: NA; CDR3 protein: CASSLDPPDTQYF; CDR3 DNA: TGTGCCAGCAGCTTAGACCCCCCAGATACGCAGTATTTT
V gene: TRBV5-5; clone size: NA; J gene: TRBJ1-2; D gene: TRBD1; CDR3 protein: CASSFPGGYGYTF; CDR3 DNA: TGTGCCAGCAGCTTCCCAGGGGGCTATGGCTACACCTTC
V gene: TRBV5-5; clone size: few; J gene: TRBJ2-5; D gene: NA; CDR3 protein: CASSLSFFGQRTQYF; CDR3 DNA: TGTGCCAGCAGCTTGAGTTTTTTCGGGCAGCGGACCCAGTACTTC
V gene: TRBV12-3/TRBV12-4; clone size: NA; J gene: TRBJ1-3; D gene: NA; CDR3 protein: CASSSRRAYTIYF; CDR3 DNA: TGTGCCAGCAGTTCCCGGAGGGCCTACACCATATATTTT
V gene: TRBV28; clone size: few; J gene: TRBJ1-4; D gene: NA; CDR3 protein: CASSPPGRGAEKLFF; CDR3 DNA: TGTGCCAGCAGTCCACCGGGACGGGGGGCTGAAAAACTGTTTTTT
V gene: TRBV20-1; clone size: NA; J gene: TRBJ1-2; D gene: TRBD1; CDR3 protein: CSAMVGTGGYGYTF; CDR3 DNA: TGCAGTGCTATGGTGGGAACAGGGGGCTATGGCTACACCTTC
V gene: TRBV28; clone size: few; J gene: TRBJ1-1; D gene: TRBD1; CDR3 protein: CASRQTGGLMNTEAFF; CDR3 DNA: TGTGCCAGCAGACAGACAGGGGGATTAATGAACACTGAAGCTTTCTTT
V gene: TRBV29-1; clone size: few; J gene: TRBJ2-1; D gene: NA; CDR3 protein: CSEQGIAGEQFF; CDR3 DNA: TGCAGCGAGCAGGGGATCGCGGGTGAGCAGTTCTTC
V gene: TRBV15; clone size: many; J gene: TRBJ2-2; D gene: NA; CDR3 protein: CATSTGPDTSTGELFF; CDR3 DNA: TGTGCCACCAGCACCGGGCCGGACACCTCCACCGGGGAGCTGTTTTTT
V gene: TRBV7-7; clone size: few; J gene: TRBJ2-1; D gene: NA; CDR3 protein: CASSLEGLLNEQFF; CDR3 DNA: TGTGCCAGCAGCTTAGAGGGACTTCTCAATGAGCAGTTCTTC
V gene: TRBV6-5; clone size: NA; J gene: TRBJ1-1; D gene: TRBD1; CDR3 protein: CASSPTGRRSPEAFF; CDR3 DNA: TGTGCCAGCAGTCCGACAGGGCGAAGGTCGCCTGAAGCTTTCTTT
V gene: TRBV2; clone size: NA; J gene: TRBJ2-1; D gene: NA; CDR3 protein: CASSEAGTPWITEQFF; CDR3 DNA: TGTGCCAGCAGTGAAGCCGGGACCCCATGGATCACTGAGCAGTTCTTC
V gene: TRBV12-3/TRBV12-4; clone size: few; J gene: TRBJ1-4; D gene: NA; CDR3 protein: CASSLYGATNEKLFF; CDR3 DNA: TGTGCCAGCAGTTTATATGGGGCAACTAATGAAAAACTGTTTTTT
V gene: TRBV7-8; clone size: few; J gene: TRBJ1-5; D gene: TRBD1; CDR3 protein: CASSLTRTGGYQPQHF; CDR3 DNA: TGTGCCAGCAGCCTAACTCGGACAGGAGGTTATCAGCCCCAGCATTTT
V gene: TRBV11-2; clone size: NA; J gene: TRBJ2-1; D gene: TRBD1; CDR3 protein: CASSLEGQGAVYDEQFF; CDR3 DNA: TGTGCCAGCAGCTTAGAGGGACAGGGGGCTGTTTACGATGAGCAGTTCTTC
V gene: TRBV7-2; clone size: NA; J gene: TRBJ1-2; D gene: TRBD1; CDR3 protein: CASSLLGQGAGYTF; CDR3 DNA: TGTGCCAGCAGCCTTTTGGGGCAGGGGGCTGGCTACACCTTC
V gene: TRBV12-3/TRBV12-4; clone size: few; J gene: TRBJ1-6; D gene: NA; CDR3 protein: CASSFDSNNSPLHF; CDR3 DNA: TGTGCCAGCAGCTTCGACAGCAATAATTCACCCCTCCACTTT
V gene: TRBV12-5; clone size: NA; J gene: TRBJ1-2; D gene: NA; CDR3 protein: CASGFLLPQGLDGYTF; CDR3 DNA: TGTGCTAGTGGTTTTCTCCTTCCCCAGGGGCTGGATGGCTACACCTTC
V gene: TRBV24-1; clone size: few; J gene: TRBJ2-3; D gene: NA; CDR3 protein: CATSDWTGDTQYF; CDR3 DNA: TGTGCCACCAGTGATTGGACCGGGGATACGCAGTATTTT
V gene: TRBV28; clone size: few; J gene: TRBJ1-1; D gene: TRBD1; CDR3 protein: CASRDRRNTEAFF; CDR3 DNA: TGTGCCAGCAGGGACAGGAGGAACACTGAAGCTTTCTTT
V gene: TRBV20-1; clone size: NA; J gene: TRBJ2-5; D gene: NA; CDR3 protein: CSTTPGALGETQYF; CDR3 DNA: TGCAGTACCACACCCGGGGCCTTAGGGGAGACCCAGTACTTC
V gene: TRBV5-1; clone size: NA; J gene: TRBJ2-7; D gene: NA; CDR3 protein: CASSSIRQDEQYF; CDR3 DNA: TGCGCCAGCAGCTCCATTCGACAGGACGAGCAGTACTTC
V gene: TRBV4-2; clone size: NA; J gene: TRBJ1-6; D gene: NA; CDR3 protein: CASSQDMTDYNSPLHF; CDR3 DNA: TGTGCCAGCAGCCAAGATATGACAGATTATAATTCACCCCTCCACTTT
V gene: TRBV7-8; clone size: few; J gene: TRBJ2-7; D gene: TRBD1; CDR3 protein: CASSRTGRRHEQYF; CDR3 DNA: TGTGCCAGCAGCCGGACAGGGAGACGCCACGAGCAGTACTTC
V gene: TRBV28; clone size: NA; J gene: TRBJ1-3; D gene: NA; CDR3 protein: CASSSGLLGNTIYF; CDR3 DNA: TGTGCCAGCAGTTCGGGACTTCTCGGAAACACCATATATTTT
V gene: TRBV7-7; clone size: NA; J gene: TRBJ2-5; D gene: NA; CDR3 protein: CASSQGGRAQETQYF; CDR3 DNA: TGTGCTAGCAGCCAAGGGGGAAGGGCCCAAGAGACCCAGTACTTC
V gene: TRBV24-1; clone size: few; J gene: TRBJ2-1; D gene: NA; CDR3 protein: CATSDFSPGEQFF; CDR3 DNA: TGTGCCACCAGTGATTTCTCCCCCGGTGAGCAGTTCTTC
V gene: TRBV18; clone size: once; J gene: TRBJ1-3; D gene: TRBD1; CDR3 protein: CASSSDRVATLYF; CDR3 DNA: TGTGCCAGCTCGAGCGACAGGGTGGCCACCTTATATTTT
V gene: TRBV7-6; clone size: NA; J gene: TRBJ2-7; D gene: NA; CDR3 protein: CASSVRGGVYEQYF; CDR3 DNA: TGTGCCAGCAGCGTAAGGGGGGGAGTCTACGAGCAGTACTTC
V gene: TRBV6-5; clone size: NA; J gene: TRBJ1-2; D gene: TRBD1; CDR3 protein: CASSSLQGNLIHYTF; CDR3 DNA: TGTGCCAGCAGTTCATTACAGGGGAACCTTATTCACTACACCTTC
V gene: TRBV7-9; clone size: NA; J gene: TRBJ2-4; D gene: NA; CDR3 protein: CASSSRVGGAKNIQYF; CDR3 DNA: TGTGCCAGCAGCTCACGGGTTGGGGGAGCCAAAAACATTCAGTACTTC
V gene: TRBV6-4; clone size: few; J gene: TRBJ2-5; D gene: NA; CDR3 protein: CASSEMSGQETQYF; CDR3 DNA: TGTGCCAGCAGTGAGATGTCAGGCCAAGAGACCCAGTACTTC
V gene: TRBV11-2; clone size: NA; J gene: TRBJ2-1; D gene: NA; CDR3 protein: CASSPRQLAMYNEQFF; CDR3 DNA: TGTGCCAGCAGCCCCCGTCAACTAGCCATGTATAATGAGCAGTTCTTC
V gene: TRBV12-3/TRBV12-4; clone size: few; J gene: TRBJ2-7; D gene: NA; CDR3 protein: CASTQGALWGEQYF; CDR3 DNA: TGTGCCAGCACCCAAGGGGCTCTGTGGGGCGAGCAGTACTTC
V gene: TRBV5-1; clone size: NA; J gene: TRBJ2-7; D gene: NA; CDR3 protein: CASSFRQGGDEQYF; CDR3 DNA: TGCGCCAGCAGCTTCAGACAGGGAGGGGACGAGCAGTACTTC
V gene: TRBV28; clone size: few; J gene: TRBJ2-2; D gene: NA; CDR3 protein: CASDGTPNTGELFF; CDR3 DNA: TGTGCCAGTGACGGGACACCCAACACCGGGGAGCTGTTTTTT
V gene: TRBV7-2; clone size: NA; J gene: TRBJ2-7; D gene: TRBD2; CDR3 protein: CASSLPSGKYEQYF; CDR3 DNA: TGTGCCAGCAGCTTACCTAGCGGGAAATACGAGCAGTACTTC
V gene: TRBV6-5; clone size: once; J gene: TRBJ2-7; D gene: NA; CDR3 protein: CASSYSLSMTGSYEQYF; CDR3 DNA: TGTGCCAGCAGTTACTCCCTGAGTATGACCGGCTCCTACGAGCAGTACTTC
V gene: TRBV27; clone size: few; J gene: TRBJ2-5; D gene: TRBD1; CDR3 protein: CASSPNPGGGLEAQYF; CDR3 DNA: TGTGCCAGCAGTCCCAATCCAGGGGGTGGGCTAGAGGCCCAGTACTTC
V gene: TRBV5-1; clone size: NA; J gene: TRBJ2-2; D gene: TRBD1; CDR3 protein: CASGQGFAGELFF; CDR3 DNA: TGCGCCAGCGGACAGGGTTTTGCCGGGGAGCTGTTTTTT
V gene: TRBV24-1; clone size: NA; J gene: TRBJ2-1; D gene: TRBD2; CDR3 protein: CATSDSLGRGVYNEQFF; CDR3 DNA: TGTGCCACCAGTGACTCCTTAGGGCGGGGGGTCTACAATGAGCAGTTCTTC
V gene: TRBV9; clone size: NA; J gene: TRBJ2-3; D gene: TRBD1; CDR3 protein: CASSVRQGETDTQYF; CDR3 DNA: TGTGCCAGCAGCGTTCGACAGGGGGAGACAGATACGCAGTATTTT
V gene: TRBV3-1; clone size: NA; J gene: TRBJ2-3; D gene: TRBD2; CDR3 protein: CASSPFPGLAGGVTDTQYF; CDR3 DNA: TGTGCCAGCAGCCCATTCCCGGGACTAGCGGGGGGGGTCACAGATACGCAGTATTTT
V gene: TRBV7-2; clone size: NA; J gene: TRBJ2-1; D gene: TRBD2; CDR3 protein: CASSLERGEKQFF; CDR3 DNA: TGTGCCAGCAGCTTAGAACGGGGGGAGAAGCAGTTCTTC
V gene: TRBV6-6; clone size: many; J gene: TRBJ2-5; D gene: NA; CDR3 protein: CASSYPDAQETQYF; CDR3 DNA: TGTGCCAGCAGTTACCCGGACGCACAAGAGACCCAGTACTTC
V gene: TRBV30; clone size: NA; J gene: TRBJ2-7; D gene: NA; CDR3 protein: CAWSVGFIYEQYF; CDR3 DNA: TGTGCCTGGAGTGTAGGTTTTATCTACGAGCAGTACTTC
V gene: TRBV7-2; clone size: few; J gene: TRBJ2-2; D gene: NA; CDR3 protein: CASSRRKGVGTGELFF; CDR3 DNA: TGTGCCAGCAGCCGCCGAAAAGGGGTGGGCACCGGGGAGCTGTTTTTT
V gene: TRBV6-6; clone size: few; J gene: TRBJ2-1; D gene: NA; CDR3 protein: CASREGGAGYNEQFF; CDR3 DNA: TGTGCCAGCAGAGAAGGGGGAGCTGGCTACAATGAGCAGTTCTTC
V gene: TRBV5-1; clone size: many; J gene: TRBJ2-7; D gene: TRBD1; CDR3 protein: CASSWGPTGNEQYF; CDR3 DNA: TGCGCCAGCAGCTGGGGGCCGACAGGGAACGAGCAGTACTTC
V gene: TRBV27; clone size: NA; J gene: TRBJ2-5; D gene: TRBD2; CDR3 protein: CASSPGLVGSETQHF; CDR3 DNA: TGTGCCAGCAGTCCAGGACTAGTTGGGTCAGAGACCCAGCACTTC
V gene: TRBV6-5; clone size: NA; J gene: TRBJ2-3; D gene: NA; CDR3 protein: CASSYSDQGDTQYF; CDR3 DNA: TGTGCCAGCAGTTATAGCGATCAGGGGGATACGCAGTATTTT